This T cell receptor (beta chain) was recorded in a study of T-cell memory formation after mild COVID-19. This clonotype occurred a few times. The CDR3 contains 17 residues. Trimming shortened V by 2 bases and J by 2 bases, and 18 bases separated the two germline ends. The V gene's germline CDR1 is SGHVS and CDR2 FQNEAQ. MiXCR, run by TCRdb on the 5' RACE reads, gives a single entry per CDR3 protein. The table lists about 190,000 distinct CDR3 sequences, around 19% of them singletons, with roughly 2.6% in the top ten. This clonotype was obtained from an adult woman who had mild COVID-19 (a few samples of this study predate the infection). Cell type and time point are not known. The sequenced material came from PBMCs or a T cell subset sorted from them (not recorded which). This chain links TRBV7-8 with TRBJ2-5; TRBD1 is a possible D gene (6 bases). The CDR3 protein is CASSLHRDKRRQETQYF. CDR3 nucleotides: TGTGCCAGCAGCTTACACCGGGACAAAAGGAGACAAGAGACCCAGTACTTC.